One sample yielded the 7 T cell receptor beta chains listed below, sequenced in a study of cytomegalovirus exposure and HLA in healthy donors. Use of 60 Vbeta and 13 Jbeta primers characterized the PCR. This table comes from immunoSEQ multiplex PCR, and its TCRdb copy is limited to in-frame clones, with some not included. The sample lists about 150,000 clones, around three quarters occurring once. Sample: PBMCs. The receptors stem from a man in his forties in good health and CMV-seropositive.

This chain's CDR3 is CASSTPPRDMDNQPQHF. CDR3 nucleotide sequence: TGTGCCAGCAGCACCCCCCCCCGGGACATGGACAATCAGCCCCAGCATTTT. The V and J genes are TRBV21-1 and TRBJ1-5; TRBD1, the D gene given by the table, was not confirmed from the DNA. TRBV21-1 is a listed pseudogene. CDR3 length: 17 residues.

The gene calls are TRBV19 and TRBJ1-1; D may be TRBD1 (6 bases). The CDR3 sequence is 16 residues long. Germline values: CDR1 LNHDA, CDR2 SQIVND (reference sequence). V gave up 4 bases and J gave up 1 base, with 16 bases separating them. The CDR3 nucleotides are TGTGCCAGTAGTAGCCCACCGGGACACTCGAACACTGAAGCTTTCTTT. It encodes CASSSPPGHSNTEAFF.

In DNA form, the CDR3 reads TGTGCCAGCAGTTACCTAACTAGCGGATACACCAATACGCAGTATTTT. It translates to CASSYLTSGYTNTQYF. V gene TRBV6-5 combines with J gene TRBJ2-3; 8 bases are shared with TRBD2. The CDR3 is 16 residues long. Germline-derived CDR1 and CDR2 are MNHEY and SVGAGI. V shed 2 bases and J 7 bases; nucleotides not matched to a gene: 11.

This chain connects TRBV27 to TRBJ1-1; 7 nucleotides agree with TRBD1. Trimming at V came to 6 bases and at J to 1 base, leaving 20 bases not matched to a gene. CDR3 size: 19 residues. Germline loops: CDR1 MNHEY, CDR2 SMNVEV (reference sequence). CDR3 sequence reads: CASRPRGGGFGIRNTEAFF. CDR3 nucleotides: TGTGCCAGCAGACCTCGAGGAGGGGGCTTCGGCATTCGGAACACTGAAGCTTTCTTT.

This clone was detected only a few times. The CDR3 nucleotides are TGTGCCAGCAGCTTTAGACTAGCGGGGATATACAATGAGCAGTTCTTC. Protein: CASSFRLAGIYNEQFF. This rearrangement joins TRBV7-8 to TRBJ2-1; TRBD2 matches 11 bases. This CDR3 is 16 amino acids long. With V trimmed by 3 bases and J by 4 bases, 5 bases remained unmatched. CDR1 SGHVS and CDR2 FQNEAQ come from the germline V gene.

The V gene is TRBV10-3, the J gene TRBJ1-3, with 7 nucleotides matching TRBD1. The germline gives CDR1 ENHRY, CDR2 SYGVKD. This CDR3 region has 15 residues. The trim removed 4 bases at V and 0 bases at J, leaving 3 bases unmatched. CDR3 sequence reads: CAISAGQSSGNTIYF. In nucleotides, the CDR3 is TGTGCCATCAGTGCGGGACAGAGCTCTGGAAACACCATATATTTT.

The V gene is TRBV14, the J gene TRBJ2-7; D remains unclear. Germline CDR1 is SGHDN and CDR2 is FVKESK. Trimming took 0 bases from V and 1 from J, leaving 4 bases between them. The CDR3 totals 13 residues. The CDR3 loop is CASSQDLSYEQYF. The CDR3 bases are TGTGCCAGCAGCCAAGATCTATCCTACGAGCAGTACTTC. Filled out from reference TRBV14 and TRBJ2-7, the complete variable domain reads EAGVTQFPSHSVIEKGQTVTLRCDPISGHDNLYWYRRVMGKEIKFLLHFVKESKQDESGMPNNRFLAERTGGTYSTLKVQPAELEDSGVYFCASSQDLSYEQYFGPGTRLTVT.